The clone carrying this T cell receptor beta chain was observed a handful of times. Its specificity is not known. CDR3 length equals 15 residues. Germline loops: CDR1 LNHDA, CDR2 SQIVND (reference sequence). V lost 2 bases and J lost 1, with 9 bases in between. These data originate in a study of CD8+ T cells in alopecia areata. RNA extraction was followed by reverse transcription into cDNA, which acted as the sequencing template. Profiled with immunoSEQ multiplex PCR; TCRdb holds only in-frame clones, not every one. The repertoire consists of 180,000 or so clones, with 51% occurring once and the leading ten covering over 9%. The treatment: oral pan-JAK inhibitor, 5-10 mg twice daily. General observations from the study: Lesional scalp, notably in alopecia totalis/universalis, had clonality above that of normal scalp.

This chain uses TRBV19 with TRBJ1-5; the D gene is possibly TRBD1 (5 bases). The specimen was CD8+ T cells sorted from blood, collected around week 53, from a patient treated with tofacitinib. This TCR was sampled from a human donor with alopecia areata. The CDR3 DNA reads TGTGCCAGTAGTATACTCAGGGAAAGCAATCAGCCCCAGCATTTT. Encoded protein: CASSILRESNQPQHF.